This is a list of T cell receptor beta chains from one sample in a study of blood T cell repertoires in COVID-19. Here immunoSEQ multiplex PCR was the method, and the copy in TCRdb shows in-frame clones only, minus some. Found here are 110,000 to 150,000 clones, approximately 85% of them singletons; the top ten hold approximately 2%. The sample comprised peripheral blood. These receptor sequences come from a man aged 65 to 85 with acute or convalescent COVID-19. Both conserved end residues are part of each CDR3. The order of the fields is V gene, D gene, clone size, J gene, CDR3 DNA, CDR3 protein. A D gene is named only where the DNA matches it firmly. Only part of the rows carry a size: once, few, many, or a class if the clone is expanded.

>TRBV7-9|.|.|TRBJ1-1
TGTGCCAGCAGCTTAGACAGTTTTACTGAAGCTTTCTTT
CASSLDSFTEAFF
>TRBV5-1|TRBD1|.|TRBJ1-1
TGCGCCAGCAGCTTGATCGACAGGGGGACCGTGGGCCGGCTGAACACTGAAGCTTTCTTT
CASSLIDRGTVGRLNTEAFF
>TRBV7-9|.|.|TRBJ2-7
TGTGCCAGCAGCCTCCTCCCGGACGAGCAGTACTTC
CASSLLPDEQYF
>TRBV28|.|.|TRBJ1-1
TGTGCCAGCAGTACCCCGGGGGGGTGGGGGAGCACTGAAGCTTTCTTT
CASSTPGGWGSTEAFF
>TRBV18|TRBD1|once|TRBJ1-3
TGTGCCAGCTCACCACGGGACAGGGCTCACTCTGGAAACACCATATATTTT
CASSPRDRAHSGNTIYF
>TRBV3-1/TRBV3-2|TRBD1|.|TRBJ2-1
TGTGCCAGCAGCCTCGGGACAGGGGTGTCCGAGCAGTTCTTC
CASSLGTGVSEQFF
>TRBV4-1|TRBD1|few|TRBJ1-4
TGCGCCAGCAGCTCACGACAGGGGAAGAGCGATGAAAAACTGTTTTTT
CASSSRQGKSDEKLFF
>TRBV6-5|TRBD1|.|TRBJ1-1
TGTGCCAGCAGAATTAGGACAGGTAGTAAGTACGAAGCTTTCTTT
CASRIRTGSKYEAFF
>TRBV2|TRBD1|.|TRBJ1-3
TGTGCCAGCAGCCCCAGGGGGCGAGGAAACACCATATATTTT
CASSPRGRGNTIYF
>TRBV3-1/TRBV3-2|.|.|TRBJ1-2
TGTGCCAGCAGCCATCAAGGCGGGGGCGGCTATGGCTACACCTTC
CASSHQGGGGYGYTF
>TRBV2|.|few|TRBJ2-7
TGTGCCAGCACCCCGAGCACGGCCTACGAGCAGTACTTC
CASTPSTAYEQYF
>TRBV5-4|.|.|TRBJ2-5
TGTGCCAGCAGCGGCACAGGAGAGACCCAGTACTTC
CASSGTGETQYF
>TRBV5-1|TRBD1|.|TRBJ1-1
TGCGCCAGCAGCCCCGGACAGGGCCAAACGGGGGGAGCTTTCTTT
CASSPGQGQTGGAFF
>TRBV6-1|.|.|TRBJ1-1
TGTGCCAGCAGTGACGGGTTTATGAACACTGAAGCTTTCTTT
CASSDGFMNTEAFF
>TRBV9|TRBD1|.|TRBJ1-6
TGTGCCAGCAGCGTAGCAACTGGACAGGGCTATTCACCCCTCCACTTT
CASSVATGQGYSPLHF
>TRBV7-9|TRBD1|.|TRBJ2-4
TGTGCCAGCAGCTTAGGACAGGGAAACATTCAGTACTTC
CASSLGQGNIQYF
>TRBV3-1/TRBV3-2|.|.|TRBJ2-7
TGTGCCAGCAGCCAGAACGCCTTGGGAGGCGAGCAGTACTTC
CASSQNALGGEQYF
>TRBV29-1|.|once|TRBJ2-5
TGCAGCGTTGTGGGGGGGCGCCAAGAGACCCAGTACTTC
CSVVGGRQETQYF
>TRBV7-8|TRBD1|.|TRBJ2-5
TGTGCCAGCAGCTTAGGGACAGGACAAGAGACCCAGTACTTC
CASSLGTGQETQYF
>TRBV11-2|.|.|TRBJ1-2
TGTGCCAGCAGCCCCAACAGTAACTATGGCTACACCTTC
CASSPNSNYGYTF
>TRBV6-5|.|.|TRBJ2-2
TGTGCCACCAAGTCAGGGTTCCCCGGGGAGCTGTTTTTT
CATKSGFPGELFF
>TRBV7-3|.|.|TRBJ1-2
TGTGCCAGCAGCTTAGGGAGAGACTATGGCTACACCTTC
CASSLGRDYGYTF
>TRBV7-5|.|.|TRBJ2-7
TGTGTCAGAAGCTCCAACCACAGACAGGGGAGTTACGAGCAGTACTTC
CVRSSNHRQGSYEQYF
>TRBV7-2|.|once|TRBJ2-2
TGTGCCAGCAGCTTAATCCGGGACTCCGGGGAGCTGTTTTTT
CASSLIRDSGELFF
>TRBV19|TRBD1|.|TRBJ1-1
TGTGCCAGTAGTATAGCCCCAGGGGGCACTGAAGCTTTCTTT
CASSIAPGGTEAFF
>TRBV14|.|few|TRBJ2-2
TGTGCCAGCAGCCGGGCCGGGACATACACCGGGGAGCTGTTTTTT
CASSRAGTYTGELFF
>TRBV28|TRBD1|.|TRBJ1-5
TGTGCCAGCAGCCCCAGGGGGCTCGGTCAGCCCCAGCATTTT
CASSPRGLGQPQHF
>TRBV3-1/TRBV3-2|.|.|TRBJ1-6
TGTGCCAGCAGCCAAACGGGGGGATATAGAAATAATTCACCCCTCCACTTT
CASSQTGGYRNNSPLHF
>TRBV3-1/TRBV3-2|TRBD1|.|TRBJ1-2
TGTGCCAGCAGCCAAGAAAGGACAGGAGCTAACTATGGCTACACCTTC
CASSQERTGANYGYTF
>TRBV5-4|.|once|TRBJ2-3
TGTGCCAGCAGCGCGCAGGGGAGTACAGATACGCAGTATTTT
CASSAQGSTDTQYF